This TCR beta chain was found in a study of shared clonotypes between healthy human individuals. Background on the study: A donor's plate count was three for CD4 naive and three for CD4 memory; CD8 naive had two and CD8 memory one.

General study points: Researchers found naive subsets generally carried larger estimated richness than memory subsets. Several donors showed sharing of about 4.8% of naive CD4 clonotypes.

Assay: immunoSEQ multiplex PCR; the TCRdb copy retains only in-frame clones and omits some. The sample consists of millions of clones, 85% to 95% of them appearing once. Healthy and HIV-negative, the adult donors had no recent acute infections or vaccinations. As concerns this clone: Its antigen is unknown.

The CDR3 extends over 14 amino acids. The V and J ends lost 3 bases and 6 bases respectively, with 12 bases between them. The V gene's germline CDR1 is MDHEN and CDR2 SYDVKM. The source material was naive CD4+ T cells sorted from blood. Subset defined: CD45RA+ positively selected. The chain has TRBV28 and TRBJ1-5; TRBD1 might be the D (5 bases). This TCR came from a young man in good health. In DNA form, the CDR3 reads TGTGCCAGCAGTTTGTTGGGGACCAGTCAGCCCCAGCATTTT. Its protein product is CASSLLGTSQPQHF.